This T cell receptor beta chain was recovered during a study of PD-1 blockade in classical Hodgkin lymphoma. Study-level findings and limits: Possible causes of repertoire differences, disease activity or prior therapy, remain undefined. In CD4+ cells, TCR diversity went up significantly by C4D1, but in CD8+ cells it did not. The study found complete responders had baseline diversity similar to newly diagnosed patients.

The sample's time point: cycle 4 day 1 (C4D1), after 5 to 7 weeks of nivolumab. In every patient, relapse followed autologous stem cell transplantation, while exposure to brentuximab vedotin differed. A note on this clone: No antigen is known for it.

Germline CDR1 and CDR2: SNHLY and FYNNEI. Trimming shortened V by 4 bases and J by 0 bases, and 16 bases separated the two germline ends. There are 17 residues in the CDR3. The protocol was immunoSEQ multiplex PCR, while the TCRdb copy is restricted to in-frame clones and leaves out a portion. The sample lists about 64,000 clones, approximately 94% occurring once. This clonotype originated in a human donor with classical Hodgkin lymphoma. The V call is TRBV2, the J call TRBJ1-3; TRBD1 might be the D (6 bases). The sequenced sample was peripheral blood mononuclear cells (PBMCs), obtained before the fourth cycle of nivolumab. CDR3 nucleotides: TGTGCCAGCAGTGTGGACAGTATAACGGCCTCTGGAAACACCATATATTTT. Residues: CASSVDSITASGNTIYF.